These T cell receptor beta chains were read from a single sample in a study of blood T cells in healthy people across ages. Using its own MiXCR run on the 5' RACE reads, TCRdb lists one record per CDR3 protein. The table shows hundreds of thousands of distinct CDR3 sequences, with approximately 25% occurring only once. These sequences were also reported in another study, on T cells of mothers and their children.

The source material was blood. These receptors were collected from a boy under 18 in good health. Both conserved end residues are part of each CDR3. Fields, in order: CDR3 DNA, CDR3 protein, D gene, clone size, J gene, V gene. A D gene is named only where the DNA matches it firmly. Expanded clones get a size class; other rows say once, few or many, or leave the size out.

CDR3 DNA: TGCGCCAGCAGCCAAGATTCTCTAACAGATACGCAGTATTTT
CDR3 protein: CASSQDSLTDTQYF
D gene: NA
clone size: few
J gene: TRBJ2-3
V gene: TRBV4-1

CDR3 DNA: TGTGCCAGCGGACACTCCTACGGGCAGTACTTC
CDR3 protein: CASGHSYGQYF
D gene: NA
clone size: NA
J gene: TRBJ2-5
V gene: TRBV12-3/TRBV12-4

CDR3 DNA: TGTGCCAGCAGATCCGCCCTCTGGACTAGCGGGGGCAATGAGCAGTTCTTC
CDR3 protein: CASRSALWTSGGNEQFF
D gene: TRBD2
clone size: few
J gene: TRBJ2-1
V gene: TRBV6-2/TRBV6-3

CDR3 DNA: TGTGCCAGCAGCTTAACAGCTACTTCCTACGAGCAGTACTTC
CDR3 protein: CASSLTATSYEQYF
D gene: NA
clone size: NA
J gene: TRBJ2-7
V gene: TRBV7-6

CDR3 DNA: TGTGCCAGTGGGACTAACTCCTACGAGCAGTACTTC
CDR3 protein: CASGTNSYEQYF
D gene: TRBD2
clone size: NA
J gene: TRBJ2-7
V gene: TRBV10-3

CDR3 DNA: TGTGCCAGCAGCTTATCAGGAATTGAAGCAGAGACCCAGTACTTC
CDR3 protein: CASSLSGIEAETQYF
D gene: NA
clone size: few
J gene: TRBJ2-5
V gene: TRBV11-1

CDR3 DNA: TGTGCCAGCAGCTTAGGCGGCTCTTGGGAGCAGTACTTC
CDR3 protein: CASSLGGSWEQYF
D gene: NA
clone size: NA
J gene: TRBJ2-5
V gene: TRBV11-2

CDR3 DNA: TGCGCCAGCAGCTTGGATCTTGGGGTCGGCAATGAGCAGTTCTTC
CDR3 protein: CASSLDLGVGNEQFF
D gene: NA
clone size: few
J gene: TRBJ2-1
V gene: TRBV5-1

CDR3 DNA: TGTGCCACCTCAGGGGAATCTGAGGCCAAAAACATTCAGTACTTC
CDR3 protein: CATSGESEAKNIQYF
D gene: NA
clone size: few
J gene: TRBJ2-4
V gene: TRBV10-3

CDR3 DNA: TGTGCCAGCAGCTTAGTCACGGGGGCCGAATACGAGCAGTACTTC
CDR3 protein: CASSLVTGAEYEQYF
D gene: NA
clone size: NA
J gene: TRBJ2-7
V gene: TRBV7-6

CDR3 DNA: TGCGCCAGCAGCTCAGCGGTAAGGGGCACAGATACGCAGTATTTT
CDR3 protein: CASSSAVRGTDTQYF
D gene: NA
clone size: NA
J gene: TRBJ2-3
V gene: TRBV5-1

CDR3 DNA: TGTGCCACACAGAGTCCGTACACTGAAGCTTTCTTT
CDR3 protein: CATQSPYTEAFF
D gene: NA
clone size: NA
J gene: TRBJ1-1
V gene: TRBV27

CDR3 DNA: TGCGCCAGCAGCCAAGATTCCGCCGGGACCCTCGGCTACACCTTC
CDR3 protein: CASSQDSAGTLGYTF
D gene: NA
clone size: few
J gene: TRBJ1-2
V gene: TRBV4-3

CDR3 DNA: TGTGCCAGCAGCCCTCAACCTAGCGGGGGCGAAGAGACCCAGTACTTC
CDR3 protein: CASSPQPSGGEETQYF
D gene: TRBD2
clone size: few
J gene: TRBJ2-5
V gene: TRBV7-2

CDR3 DNA: TGTGCCAGCAGCTTCCTAGCGGCCAGCACAGATACGCAGTATTTT
CDR3 protein: CASSFLAASTDTQYF
D gene: TRBD2
clone size: few
J gene: TRBJ2-3
V gene: TRBV9

CDR3 DNA: TGTGCCAGCAGACCACAACTAGCCCAAGAGCAGTTCTTC
CDR3 protein: CASRPQLAQEQFF
D gene: NA
clone size: NA
J gene: TRBJ2-1
V gene: TRBV6-5

CDR3 DNA: TGTGCCAGCAGCTTAGTAGTGGGGTACCAAGAGACCCAGTACTTC
CDR3 protein: CASSLVVGYQETQYF
D gene: NA
clone size: NA
J gene: TRBJ2-5
V gene: TRBV7-9

CDR3 DNA: TGTGCCAGCAGCTTATCTCCAGGGTCCTACGAGCAGTACTTC
CDR3 protein: CASSLSPGSYEQYF
D gene: NA
clone size: few
J gene: TRBJ2-7
V gene: TRBV7-2

CDR3 DNA: TGTGCCAGCAGCCCAGGGAGGGACTTGACCTACAATGAGCAGTTCTTC
CDR3 protein: CASSPGRDLTYNEQFF
D gene: TRBD2
clone size: NA
J gene: TRBJ2-1
V gene: TRBV11-3

CDR3 DNA: TGTGCCAGCAAGTCCCCTTCCTACGAGCAGTACTTC
CDR3 protein: CASKSPSYEQYF
D gene: NA
clone size: NA
J gene: TRBJ2-7
V gene: TRBV6-6

CDR3 DNA: TGCAGTGCCCCCGACCTTCAGGGGGCGGGAAACACTGAAGCTTTCTTT
CDR3 protein: CSAPDLQGAGNTEAFF
D gene: TRBD1
clone size: few
J gene: TRBJ1-1
V gene: TRBV20-1

CDR3 DNA: TGCGCCAGCAGCCCCGACCTCAGTATACAGGCCAATGAGCAGTTCTTC
CDR3 protein: CASSPDLSIQANEQFF
D gene: NA
clone size: few
J gene: TRBJ2-1
V gene: TRBV4-1

CDR3 DNA: TGCGCCAGCAGCCAAGGTGCGGGGATCGCGGCTTTCTTT
CDR3 protein: CASSQGAGIAAFF
D gene: NA
clone size: NA
J gene: TRBJ1-1
V gene: TRBV4-3

CDR3 DNA: TGTGCCAGCAGCCGTTGGAGCTCCAACACTGAAGCTTTCTTT
CDR3 protein: CASSRWSSNTEAFF
D gene: NA
clone size: once
J gene: TRBJ1-1
V gene: TRBV9

CDR3 DNA: TGTGCCAGTAGTCTCAGAATGATGAACACTGAAGCTTTCTTT
CDR3 protein: CASSLRMMNTEAFF
D gene: NA
clone size: few
J gene: TRBJ1-1
V gene: TRBV19

CDR3 DNA: TGTGCCAGCAGTTTATTGGGGGATCCCCCTGAAGCTTTCTTT
CDR3 protein: CASSLLGDPPEAFF
D gene: NA
clone size: NA
J gene: TRBJ1-1
V gene: TRBV28

CDR3 DNA: TGTGCCAGCAGTACAGCCCGTCGGCAGGGATCAGATACGCAGTATTTT
CDR3 protein: CASSTARRQGSDTQYF
D gene: NA
clone size: NA
J gene: TRBJ2-3
V gene: TRBV6-1

CDR3 DNA: TGTGCCAGCAGCGGAGGGGACAGATTTTTCTACGAGCAGTACTTC
CDR3 protein: CASSGGDRFFYEQYF
D gene: TRBD1
clone size: NA
J gene: TRBJ2-7
V gene: TRBV9

CDR3 DNA: TGCAGTGCTATCAGGGTAGCGGGAGGGACTCACGAGCAGTACTTC
CDR3 protein: CSAIRVAGGTHEQYF
D gene: TRBD2
clone size: NA
J gene: TRBJ2-7
V gene: TRBV20-1

CDR3 DNA: TGTGCCAGCTCACCACCGAGTCAAGAAGCCTACAATGAGCAGTTCTTC
CDR3 protein: CASSPPSQEAYNEQFF
D gene: NA
clone size: few
J gene: TRBJ2-1
V gene: TRBV18

CDR3 DNA: TGTGCCAGCAGCCAAGCCGACAGGGAGCAGTACTTC
CDR3 protein: CASSQADREQYF
D gene: NA
clone size: few
J gene: TRBJ2-7
V gene: TRBV3-1

CDR3 DNA: TGTGCCAGCAGCCCGAGACTGGGCACTGAAGCTTTCTTT
CDR3 protein: CASSPRLGTEAFF
D gene: NA
clone size: NA
J gene: TRBJ1-1
V gene: TRBV7-9

CDR3 DNA: TGTGCCAGCAGTCTGAAGATGAGGTCTGAAGCTTTCTTT
CDR3 protein: CASSLKMRSEAFF
D gene: NA
clone size: NA
J gene: TRBJ1-1
V gene: TRBV28

CDR3 DNA: TGCAGTGCTAGGAACACCGGGGAGCTGTTTTTT
CDR3 protein: CSARNTGELFF
D gene: NA
clone size: few
J gene: TRBJ2-2
V gene: TRBV20-1

CDR3 DNA: TGTGCCAGCAGGTATATGAACACTGAAGCTTTCTTT
CDR3 protein: CASRYMNTEAFF
D gene: NA
clone size: NA
J gene: TRBJ1-1
V gene: TRBV12-3/TRBV12-4

CDR3 DNA: TGTGCCAGCAGCTCCCCAGGGTATACTGAAGCTTTCTTT
CDR3 protein: CASSSPGYTEAFF
D gene: NA
clone size: many
J gene: TRBJ1-1
V gene: TRBV11-2

CDR3 DNA: TGTGCCACCAGCCCCCGAGGTGGACACTACAATGAGCAGTTCTTC
CDR3 protein: CATSPRGGHYNEQFF
D gene: NA
clone size: NA
J gene: TRBJ2-1
V gene: TRBV15

CDR3 DNA: TGTGCCAGCAGCTTAGTGGGGCAGGGGACCTACGAGCAGTACTTC
CDR3 protein: CASSLVGQGTYEQYF
D gene: NA
clone size: few
J gene: TRBJ2-7
V gene: TRBV7-9

CDR3 DNA: TGTGCCAGCAGCTTATATAGCGGGACACAAGTCTACAATGAGCAGTTCTTC
CDR3 protein: CASSLYSGTQVYNEQFF
D gene: TRBD2
clone size: few
J gene: TRBJ2-1
V gene: TRBV7-6

CDR3 DNA: TGTGCCAGCAGCTTAATTGCCGGTGAGCAGTTCTTC
CDR3 protein: CASSLIAGEQFF
D gene: NA
clone size: NA
J gene: TRBJ2-1
V gene: TRBV11-1

CDR3 DNA: TGTGCCAGCAGCTTAGCGCACGTTAATTCACCCCTCCACTTT
CDR3 protein: CASSLAHVNSPLHF
D gene: NA
clone size: NA
J gene: TRBJ1-6
V gene: TRBV7-2

CDR3 DNA: TGCAGCGTTGACCCAGTGTACCAAGAGACCCAGTACTTC
CDR3 protein: CSVDPVYQETQYF
D gene: NA
clone size: few
J gene: TRBJ2-5
V gene: TRBV29-1

CDR3 DNA: TGTGCCAGCAGCTTGGAAGCGGGGGAGGACTATGGCTACACCTTC
CDR3 protein: CASSLEAGEDYGYTF
D gene: NA
clone size: NA
J gene: TRBJ1-2
V gene: TRBV5-5

CDR3 DNA: TGCAGCGCCCTAGGCAATGAGCAGTTCTTC
CDR3 protein: CSALGNEQFF
D gene: NA
clone size: NA
J gene: TRBJ2-1
V gene: TRBV29-1

CDR3 DNA: TGTGCCAGCAGCCACTCGCCGGGAAGCGACGAGCAGTACTTC
CDR3 protein: CASSHSPGSDEQYF
D gene: NA
clone size: NA
J gene: TRBJ2-7
V gene: TRBV11-2

CDR3 DNA: TGTGCCAGCAGGGGAGCGGACAGAAACTATGGCTACACCTTC
CDR3 protein: CASRGADRNYGYTF
D gene: NA
clone size: NA
J gene: TRBJ1-2
V gene: TRBV6-5